This T cell receptor beta chain is from a study of blood T cells in healthy people across ages. Comment on this clonotype: Antigen specificity is unknown.

The V end lost 1 base, the J end lost 6 bases, and 18 bases lay between the germline ends. Germline CDR1 SGHTA, CDR2 FQGNSA. The CDR3 is 16 amino acids. Sample-barcoded 5' priming and a J-beta primer mix drove a second PCR of 7 to 11 cycles. Template switching added a 12-random-nucleotide identifier to every cDNA molecule. TCRdb re-derived calls from the 5' RACE reads in MiXCR, one entry per CDR3 protein. The repertoire holds some 1.8 million distinct CDR3 sequences, with roughly two fifths as singletons. General study findings and limits: Higher diversity, along with more naive CD4+ cells, distinguished long-lived donors from aged donors. Reliance upon unsorted PBMCs precluded definitive naive versus antigen-experienced comparison. As age increased, TCR beta diversity per million T cells fell in a roughly linear fashion.

The source of this sequence is a human donor in good health. What was sequenced was blood. The V and J genes are TRBV7-2 and TRBJ1-2, with D possibly being TRBD1 (6 bases). DNA of the CDR3: TGTGCCAGCAGCTTAGGTCCGGGGCAGGGGTTTCATGGCTACACCTTC. This translates into CASSLGPGQGFHGYTF.